The 9 T cell receptor beta chains in this list originate from one sample, sequenced in a study of blood T cell repertoires in COVID-19. Data came from immunoSEQ multiplex PCR; TCRdb stores just in-frame clones and leaves some out. The profile shows about 79,000 clones, roughly 90% of them singletons. The sequenced sample consisted of peripheral blood. All receptors come from a man aged 50 or older with active COVID-19.

This chain uses TRBV7-9 with TRBJ2-1, with D maybe TRBD1 (6 bases). The CDR3 spans 15 residues. Germline V gene lookup returns CDR1 SEHNR and CDR2 FQNEAQ (reference sequence). The V and J ends lost 3 bases and 2 bases respectively, with 11 bases between them. The CDR3 coding sequence is TGTGCCAGCAGCTTCGACAGGCTGCCCTACAATGAGCAGTTCTTC. Its translation is CASSFDRLPYNEQFF.

This rearrangement joins TRBV5-1 to TRBJ1-4; 7 bases match TRBD1. The length of the CDR3 is 15 residues. CDR1 is SGHRS and CDR2 is YFSETQ in the germline V gene. After removal of 4 bases from V and 7 bases from J, the junction contained 10 bases not matched to a gene. This CDR3 is CASSPQGLASEKLFF. CDR3 DNA sequence: TGCGCCAGCAGCCCACAGGGGCTAGCTAGTGAAAAACTGTTTTTT.

The J gene is TRBJ1-1, the V gene TRBV6-6, with 9 bases identical to TRBD1. V trimming: 3 bases; J trimming: 1 base; junction bases outside the gene matches: 3. Per the germline V gene, CDR1 is MNHNY and CDR2 is SVGAGI (reference sequence). CDR3 length equals 15 residues. CDR3 sequence: CASSYTGQGNTEAFF. In DNA, the CDR3 is TGTGCCAGCAGTTATACGGGACAGGGGAACACTGAAGCTTTCTTT.

This rearrangement joins TRBV7-9 to TRBJ2-7, with D hard to call. The CDR3 loop spans 16 amino acids. CDR1 SEHNR and CDR2 FQNEAQ come from the germline V gene (reference sequence). Trimming stripped 2 bases from V and 6 bases from J, with 20 bases between. CDR3 sequence: CASSLSFGARPAEQYF. In nucleotides, the CDR3 is TGTGCCAGCAGCTTAAGCTTCGGAGCCCGGCCCGCCGAGCAGTACTTC.

This chain joins TRBV7-9 and TRBJ1-2, with a possible D match to TRBD1 (5 bases). In germline, CDR1 is SEHNR, CDR2 FQNEAQ (reference sequence). Trimming left V 5 bases short and J 1 base short, with 5 bases between. The CDR3 length is 12 residues. CDR3 nucleotide sequence: TGTGCCAGCAGCGACAGTAACTATGGCTACACCTTC. Amino acids: CASSDSNYGYTF.

V is TRBV5-1 and J is TRBJ2-2; 7 nucleotides line up with TRBD2. Germline loops: CDR1 SGHRS, CDR2 YFSETQ. J lost 12 bases, V lost 1 base, and 6 bases had no gene match. CDR3 size: 13 residues. The CDR3 region is CASSLSREDQLFF. As DNA, the CDR3 is TGCGCCAGCAGCTTGTCCCGGGAGGACCAGCTGTTTTTT.

The chain has TRBV7-3 and TRBJ2-7; possible D gene TRBD2, 5 bases. The length of the CDR3 is 12 residues. V lost 5 bases to trimming and J lost 7 bases, with 12 bases between them. The germline V gene has CDR1 SGHTA and CDR2 FQGTGA. The CDR3 region has the DNA TGTGCCAGCAGCCCCGGCGAGGGAGAGCAGTACTTC. Its translation: CASSPGEGEQYF. The whole variable domain, remainder taken from reference TRBV7-3 and TRBJ2-7, is GAGVSQTPSNKVTEKGKYVELRCDPISGHTALYWYRQSLGQGPEFLIYFQGTGAADDSGLPNDRFFAVRPEGSVSTLKIQRTERGDSAVYLCASSPGEGEQYFGPGTRLTVT.

The chain uses TRBV5-1 and TRBJ2-2; tentatively, D is TRBD2 (6 bases). Germline V CDR1 and CDR2: SGHRS, YFSETQ. This CDR3 has 15 residues. V was pared by 3 bases and J by 3 bases, with 12 bases between. CDR3 DNA sequence: TGCGCCAGCAGCTCCCGACTAGTCGACACCGGGGAGCTGTTTTTT. Translation: CASSSRLVDTGELFF. The variable domain in full, with the rest retrieved from reference TRBV5-1 and TRBJ2-2, is KAGVTQTPRYLIKTRGQQVTLSCSPISGHRSVSWYQQTPGQGLQFLFEYFSETQRNKGNFPGRFSGRQFSNSRSEMNVSTLELGDSALYLCASSSRLVDTGELFFGEGSRLTVL.

The V and J genes are TRBV10-3 and TRBJ2-3, with D tentatively TRBD2 (7 bases). Trimming took off 5 bases at V and 2 bases at J, with 11 bases between the two ends. The germline V gene has CDR1 ENHRY and CDR2 SYGVKD. The CDR3 covers 14 residues. The CDR3 reads CAISRGADTDTQYF. CDR3 nucleotides: TGTGCCATCAGTCGGGGGGCCGACACAGATACGCAGTATTTT.